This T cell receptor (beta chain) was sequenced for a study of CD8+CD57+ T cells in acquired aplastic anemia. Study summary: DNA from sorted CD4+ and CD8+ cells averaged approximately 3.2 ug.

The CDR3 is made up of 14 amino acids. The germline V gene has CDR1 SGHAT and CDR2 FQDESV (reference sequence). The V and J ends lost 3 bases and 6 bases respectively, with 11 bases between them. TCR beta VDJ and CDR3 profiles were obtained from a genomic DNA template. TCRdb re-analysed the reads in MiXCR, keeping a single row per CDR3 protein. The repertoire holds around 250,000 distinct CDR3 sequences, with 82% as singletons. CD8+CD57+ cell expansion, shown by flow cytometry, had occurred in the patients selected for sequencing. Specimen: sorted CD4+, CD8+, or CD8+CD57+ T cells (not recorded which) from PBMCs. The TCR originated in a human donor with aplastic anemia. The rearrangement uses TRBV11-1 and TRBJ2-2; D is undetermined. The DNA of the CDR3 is TGTGCCAGCAGCTTTGTTCTGCCGGCCGGGGAGCTGTTTTTT. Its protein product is CASSFVLPAGELFF.